These 4 T cell receptor beta chains were sequenced from one sample in a study of identical twins. From the 5' RACE reads, TCRdb called clonotypes with MiXCR, one entry per CDR3 protein. The table lists about 890,000 distinct CDR3 sequences, 10% to 15% of them singletons. Another study also made use of these data, one on yellow fever vaccine responses in identical twins.

Sequencing used PBMCs. The source of these receptors is a woman between 18 and 30 years old in good health.

About this clonotype: One junction end disagrees with the germline gene, perhaps due to a read error. CDR3: CASRLGADTQYF. The CDR3 DNA follows: TGCGCCAGCAGATTGGGGGCAGATACGCAGTATTTT. The chain couples TRBV5-1 to TRBJ2-3; D may correspond to TRBD1 or TRBD2 (5 bases each). CDR3 size: 12 residues. Germline CDR1 SGHRS, CDR2 YFSETQ.

This clonotype appeared a few times. The V gene is TRBV20-1, the J gene TRBJ2-1; the match to TRBD2 covers 9 bases. This CDR3 spans 16 amino acids. In germline, CDR1 is DFQATT, CDR2 SNEGSKA (reference sequence). V shed 1 base and J 7 bases; nucleotides not matched to a gene: 11. CDR3 loop: CSARAPPGLAGNEQFF. As DNA, the CDR3 is TGCAGTGCTAGAGCACCCCCGGGGCTAGCGGGGAATGAGCAGTTCTTC.

The V gene is TRBV11-2, the J gene TRBJ2-7; 7 positions agree with TRBD1. Per germline, CDR1 SGHAT and CDR2 FQNNGV. The J segment lost 1 base and the V segment lost 5 bases, leaving 11 bases of the junction unmatched. The CDR3 is made up of 16 amino acids. The CDR3 DNA follows: TGTGCCAGCAGCACGCAGGGGACGACAGGGTCCTACGAGCAGTACTTC. As protein: CASSTQGTTGSYEQYF.

The table lists this clonotype with many counts. The chain carries TRBV7-2 and TRBJ2-2; D unresolved. This CDR3 contains 13 residues. V lost 3 bases to trimming and J lost 4 bases, with 6 bases between them. Per germline, CDR1 SGHTA and CDR2 FQGNSA. CDR3 region: CASSFPGTGELFF. The CDR3 bases are TGTGCCAGCAGCTTTCCGGGCACCGGGGAGCTGTTTTTT.